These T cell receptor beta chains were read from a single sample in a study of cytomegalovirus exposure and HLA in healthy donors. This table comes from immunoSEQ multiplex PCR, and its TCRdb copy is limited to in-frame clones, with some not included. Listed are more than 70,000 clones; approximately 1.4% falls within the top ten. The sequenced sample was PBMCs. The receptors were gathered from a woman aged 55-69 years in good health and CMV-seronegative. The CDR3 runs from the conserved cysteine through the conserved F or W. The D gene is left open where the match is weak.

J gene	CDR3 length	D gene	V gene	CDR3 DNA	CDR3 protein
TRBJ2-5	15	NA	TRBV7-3	TGTGCCAGCAGCTTAAGATCAGGGATAACGGAGACCCAGTACTTC	CASSLRSGITETQYF
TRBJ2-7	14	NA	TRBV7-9	TGTGCCAGCACTCGTAGCCAGGGGTTTCACGAGCAGTACTTC	CASTRSQGFHEQYF
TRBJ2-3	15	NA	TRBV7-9	TGTGCCAGCGTCAATCAGGGAGGTTCCACAGATACGCAGTATTTT	CASVNQGGSTDTQYF
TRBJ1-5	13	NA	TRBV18	TGTGCCAGCTCACCACTCAGAAATCAGCCCCAGCATTTT	CASSPLRNQPQHF
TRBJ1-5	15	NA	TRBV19	TGTGCCAGTAGTATAGTCCGGGGTCTCAATCAGCCCCAGCATTTT	CASSIVRGLNQPQHF
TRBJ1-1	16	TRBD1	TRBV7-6	TGTGCCAGCAGACATAACAGGGGTGGTGTGAACACTGAAGCTTTCTTT	CASRHNRGGVNTEAFF
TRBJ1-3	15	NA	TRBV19	TGTGCCAGTAGTATCCAGGGGTTAACAGCGGACACCATATATTTT	CASSIQGLTADTIYF
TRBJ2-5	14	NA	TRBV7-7	TGTGCTAGCAGCCGAAGCCGGGTCGGAGAGACCCAGTACTTC	CASSRSRVGETQYF
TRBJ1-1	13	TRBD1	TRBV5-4	TGTGCCAGCAGCCCCGGGACAGGGGATGAAGCTTTCTTT	CASSPGTGDEAFF
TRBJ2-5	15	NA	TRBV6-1	TGTGCCAGCAGCCCTTTAGGGGGGGAATTGAAGACCCAGTACTTC	CASSPLGGELKTQYF
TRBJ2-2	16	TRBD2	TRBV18	TGTGCCAGCTCACCCGCAGCGGGAGGGAACACCGGGGAGCTGTTTTTT	CASSPAAGGNTGELFF
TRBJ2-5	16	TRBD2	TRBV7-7	TGTGCTAGCAGCTTAGGAGCGGGAGGTTTTGGTGAGACCCAGTACTTC	CASSLGAGGFGETQYF
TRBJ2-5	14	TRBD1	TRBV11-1	TGTGCCAGCAGCTACCGGACAGGAGAAGAGACCCAGTACTTC	CASSYRTGEETQYF
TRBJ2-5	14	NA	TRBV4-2	TGTGCCAGCAGCCAAGAAAAAGCGGGAGAGACCCAGTACTTC	CASSQEKAGETQYF
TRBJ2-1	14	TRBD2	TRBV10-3	TGTGCCATCAAGGAGCGGGAGTCCTACAATGAGCAGTTCTTC	CAIKERESYNEQFF
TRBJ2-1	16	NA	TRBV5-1	TGCGCCAGCAGCTTGTATTCAGGGCGCAGCTACAATGAGCAGTTCTTC	CASSLYSGRSYNEQFF
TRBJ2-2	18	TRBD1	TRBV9	TGTGCCAGCAGCGTAGCCCTTTACGAGACAGGGGCGTCCGGGGAGCTGTTTTTT	CASSVALYETGASGELFF
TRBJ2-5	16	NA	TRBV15	TGTGCCACCAGCAGAGTTCAGCAGGGAGGGGGAGAGACCCAGTACTTC	CATSRVQQGGGETQYF
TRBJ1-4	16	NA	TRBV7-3	TGTGCCAGCAGCTCAGGGCTGCCAGCAACTAATGAAAAACTGTTTTTT	CASSSGLPATNEKLFF
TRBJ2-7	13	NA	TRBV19	TGTGCCAGTACCCCCTCCGGGAGACGGGAGCAGTACTTC	CASTPSGRREQYF
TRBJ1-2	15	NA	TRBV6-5	TGTGCCAGCAGTTGGCAACTTGGGCAGACCTATGGCTACACCTTC	CASSWQLGQTYGYTF
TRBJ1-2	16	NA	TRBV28	TGTGCCAGCAGTTTGTCGGTTGTGGGGCAGATAAATGGCTACACCTTC	CASSLSVVGQINGYTF
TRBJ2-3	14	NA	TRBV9	TGTGCCAGCAGCCTCATGGAGGGACGAGATACGCAGTATTTT	CASSLMEGRDTQYF
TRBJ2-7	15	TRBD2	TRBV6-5	TGTGCCAGCAGTTACTCGGGACTAGCTAGTGGGGAGCAGTACTTC	CASSYSGLASGEQYF
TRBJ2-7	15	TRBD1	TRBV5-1	TGCGCCAGCAGCTTGGCGGGGACAGGTCAAGTCGAGCAGTACTTC	CASSLAGTGQVEQYF
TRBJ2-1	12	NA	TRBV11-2	TGTGCCAGCAGCTTACAGAACAATGAGCAGTTCTTC	CASSLQNNEQFF
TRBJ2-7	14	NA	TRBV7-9	TGTGCCAGCAGCTTAGCCGGGGTCTGGTACGAGCAGTACTTC	CASSLAGVWYEQYF
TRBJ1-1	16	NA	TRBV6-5	TGTGCCAGCAGTTACTCCACAGGCCCCAGGGACACTGAAGCTTTCTTT	CASSYSTGPRDTEAFF
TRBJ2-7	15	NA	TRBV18	TGTGCCAGCTCACCTGCTCTAGCGAGCTCCTACGAGCAGTACTTC	CASSPALASSYEQYF
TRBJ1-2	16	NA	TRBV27	TGTGCCAGCAGTTTAATGGCCGCCGAGGGGGACTATGGCTACACCTTC	CASSLMAAEGDYGYTF
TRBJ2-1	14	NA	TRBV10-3	TGTGCCATTCTGGTGGGCGTACCCTACAATGAGCAGTTCTTC	CAILVGVPYNEQFF
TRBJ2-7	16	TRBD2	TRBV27	TGTGCCAGCAGTTTGATTAGCGGGAGGTCCTCCTACGAGCAGTACTTC	CASSLISGRSSYEQYF
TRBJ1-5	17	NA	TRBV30	TGTGCCTGGATCCCCAGGGTCCCTTCAAGGGTGTGTCAGCCCCAGCATTTT	CAWIPRVPSRVCQPQHF
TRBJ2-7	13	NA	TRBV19	TGTGCCAGTAGTTGGGAGTACTCCTACGAGCAGTACTTC	CASSWEYSYEQYF
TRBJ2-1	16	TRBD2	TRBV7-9	TGTGCCAGCAGCGAATTCGGGACTAGCGTCAACAATGAGCAGTTCTTC	CASSEFGTSVNNEQFF
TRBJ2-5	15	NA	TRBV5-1	TGCGCCAGCAGCTTGGCAGGGAACCCCCAAGAGACCCAGTACTTC	CASSLAGNPQETQYF
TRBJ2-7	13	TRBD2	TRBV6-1	TGTGCCAGCAGTGCGACGGTGGGAGGGGAGCAGTACTTC	CASSATVGGEQYF
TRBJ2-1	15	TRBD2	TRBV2	TGTGCCCGCTCCACGGGACTAGCGGGAGTAAATGAGCAGTTCTTC	CARSTGLAGVNEQFF
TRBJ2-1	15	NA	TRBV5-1	TGCGCCAGCAGCTTGGTGGAGGGCACCTACAATGAGCAGTTCTTC	CASSLVEGTYNEQFF
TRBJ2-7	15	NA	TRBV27	TGTGCCAGCAGTCCGCCCGGGACTCCCGGCGTCGAGCAGTACTTC	CASSPPGTPGVEQYF
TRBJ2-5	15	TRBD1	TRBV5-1	TGCGCCAGCAGCTCTCAATCCGGGACAGAAGAGACCCAGTACTTC	CASSSQSGTEETQYF
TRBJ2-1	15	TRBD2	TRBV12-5	TGTGCTAGTGGTTTTAGCGGGAGGACGAACAATGAGCAGTTCTTC	CASGFSGRTNNEQFF
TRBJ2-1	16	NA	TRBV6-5	TGTGCCAGCAGTTACTCCACCGACGGAGTCTACAATGAGCAGTTCTTC	CASSYSTDGVYNEQFF
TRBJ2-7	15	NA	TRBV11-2	TGTGCCACCGCCCAAACAGGGACAAGCTTACGCGAGCAGTACTTC	CATAQTGTSLREQYF
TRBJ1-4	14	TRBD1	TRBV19	TGTGCCAGCAGCGAAACAGGGGGGAGTGGAAAACTGTTTTTT	CASSETGGSGKLFF
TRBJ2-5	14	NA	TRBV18	TGTGCCAGCTCACGCCTCGAGCGGGCTGAGACCCAGTACTTC	CASSRLERAETQYF
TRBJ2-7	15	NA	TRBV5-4	TGTGCCAGCAGCTCGCCAGCGGCCAACTCCTACGAGCAGTACTTC	CASSSPAANSYEQYF
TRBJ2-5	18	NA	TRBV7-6	TGTGCCAGCAGCTCAGGGTACAGGGGATCCCGGGGGCAAGAGACCCAGTACTTC	CASSSGYRGSRGQETQYF
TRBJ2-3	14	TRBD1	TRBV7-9	TGTGCCAGCAGCTGGGACAGGGGAGAAGATACGCAGTATTTT	CASSWDRGEDTQYF